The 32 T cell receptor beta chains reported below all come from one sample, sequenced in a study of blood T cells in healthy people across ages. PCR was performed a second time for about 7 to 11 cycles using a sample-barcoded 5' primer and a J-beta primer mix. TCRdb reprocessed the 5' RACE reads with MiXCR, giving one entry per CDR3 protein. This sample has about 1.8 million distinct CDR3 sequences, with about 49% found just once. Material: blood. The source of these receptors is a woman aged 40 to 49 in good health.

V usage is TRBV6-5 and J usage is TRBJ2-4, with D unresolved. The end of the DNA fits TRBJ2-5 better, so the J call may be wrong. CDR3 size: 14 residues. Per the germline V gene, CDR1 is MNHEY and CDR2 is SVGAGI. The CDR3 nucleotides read TGTGCCAGCAGCTCAGGAAGTCCTTTGGAGACCCAGTACTTC. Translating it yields CASSSGSPLETQYF.

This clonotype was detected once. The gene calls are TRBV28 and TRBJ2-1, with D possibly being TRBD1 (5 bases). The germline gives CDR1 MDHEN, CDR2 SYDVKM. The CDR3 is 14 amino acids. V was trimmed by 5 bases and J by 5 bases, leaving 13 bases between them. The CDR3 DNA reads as TGTGCCAGCAGTCCCGGACAAGACAACAATGAGCAGTTCTTC. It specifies CASSPGQDNNEQFF.

CDR3 nucleotides: TGTGCCAGCGTAGGGGGCCTTAATGAAAAACTGTTTTTT. Amino acids: CASVGGLNEKLFF. The chain links TRBV28 to TRBJ1-4, with TRBD1 matching 7 bases. Germline V gene sequence: CDR1 MDHEN, CDR2 SYDVKM. The CDR3 consists of 13 residues. Trimming took 8 bases from V and 4 from J; bases not matched to a gene: 4. The whole variable domain, remainder taken from reference TRBV28 and TRBJ1-4, is DVKVTQSSRYLVKRTGEKVFLECVQDMDHENMFWYRQDPGLGLRLIYFSYDVKMKEKGDIPEGYSVSREKKERFSLILESASTNQTSMYLCASVGGLNEKLFFGSGTQLSVL.

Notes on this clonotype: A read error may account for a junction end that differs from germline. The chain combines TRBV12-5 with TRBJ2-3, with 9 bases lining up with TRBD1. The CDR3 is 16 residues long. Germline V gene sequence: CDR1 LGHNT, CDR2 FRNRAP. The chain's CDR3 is CASGLGRDRVTDTLYF. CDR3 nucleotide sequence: TGTGCTAGTGGTTTGGGCCGGGACAGGGTCACAGATACGCTGTATTTT.

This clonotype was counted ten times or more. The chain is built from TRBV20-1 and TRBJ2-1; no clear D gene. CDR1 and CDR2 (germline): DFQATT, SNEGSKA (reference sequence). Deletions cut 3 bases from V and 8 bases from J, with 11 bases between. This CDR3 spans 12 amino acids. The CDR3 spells CSARDGAYEQFF. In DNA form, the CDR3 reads TGCAGTGCTAGGGACGGAGCTTATGAGCAGTTCTTC.

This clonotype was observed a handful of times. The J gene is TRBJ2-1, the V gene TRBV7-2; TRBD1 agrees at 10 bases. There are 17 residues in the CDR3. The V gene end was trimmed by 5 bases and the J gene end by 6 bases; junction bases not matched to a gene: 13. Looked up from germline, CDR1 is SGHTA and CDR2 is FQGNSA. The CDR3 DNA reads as TGTGCCAGCAGCCGGACGAGAGGGTGGGACAGGGGCAATGAGCAGTTCTTC. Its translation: CASSRTRGWDRGNEQFF. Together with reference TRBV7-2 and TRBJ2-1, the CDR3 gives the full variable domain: GAGVSQSPSNKVTEKGKDVELRCDPISGHTALYWYRQSLGQGLEFLIYFQGNSAPDKSGLPSDRFSAERTGGSVSTLTIQRTQQEDSAVYLCASSRTRGWDRGNEQFFGPGTRLTVL.

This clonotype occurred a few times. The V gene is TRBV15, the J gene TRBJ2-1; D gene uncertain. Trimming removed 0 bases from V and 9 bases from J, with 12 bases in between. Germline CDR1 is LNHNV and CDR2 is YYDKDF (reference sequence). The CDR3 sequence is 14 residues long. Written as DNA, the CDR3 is TGTGCCACCAGCAGAGAGGACGAGGAGAGTGAGCAGTTCTTC. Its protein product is CATSREDEESEQFF.

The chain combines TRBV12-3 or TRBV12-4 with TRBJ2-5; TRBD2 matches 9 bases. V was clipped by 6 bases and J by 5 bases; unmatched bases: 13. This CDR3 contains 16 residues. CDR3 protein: CASSEGTSIQIETQYF. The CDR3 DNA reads TGTGCCAGCAGCGAGGGGACTAGCATTCAAATTGAGACCCAGTACTTC.

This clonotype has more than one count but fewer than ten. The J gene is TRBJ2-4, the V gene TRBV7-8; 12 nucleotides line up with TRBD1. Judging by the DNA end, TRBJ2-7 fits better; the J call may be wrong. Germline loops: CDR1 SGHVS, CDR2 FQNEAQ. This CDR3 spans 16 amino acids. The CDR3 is CASSLELGQGAGEQYF. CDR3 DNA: TGTGCCAGCAGCTTAGAATTGGGACAGGGGGCGGGCGAGCAGTACTTC.

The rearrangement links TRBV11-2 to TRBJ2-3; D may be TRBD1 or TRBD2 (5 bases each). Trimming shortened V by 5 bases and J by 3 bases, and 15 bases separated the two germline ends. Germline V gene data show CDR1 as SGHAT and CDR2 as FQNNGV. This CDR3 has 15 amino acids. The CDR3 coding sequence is TGTGCCAGCAGCCTTGGGACGATAGGTACAGATACGCAGTATTTT. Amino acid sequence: CASSLGTIGTDTQYF.

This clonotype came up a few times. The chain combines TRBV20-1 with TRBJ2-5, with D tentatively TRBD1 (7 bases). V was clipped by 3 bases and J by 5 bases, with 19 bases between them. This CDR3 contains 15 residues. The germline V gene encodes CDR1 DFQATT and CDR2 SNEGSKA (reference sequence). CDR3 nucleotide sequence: TGCAGTGCTAGGCGACAGGGAGGTTCTCGGGAGACCCAGTACTTC. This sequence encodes CSARRQGGSRETQYF.

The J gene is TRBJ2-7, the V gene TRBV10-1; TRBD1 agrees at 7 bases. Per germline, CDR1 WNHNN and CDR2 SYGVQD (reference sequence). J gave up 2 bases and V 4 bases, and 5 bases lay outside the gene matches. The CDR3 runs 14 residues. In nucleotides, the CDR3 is TGCGCCAGCAGTGCTGTCAGGGGGACCTACGAGCAGTACTTC. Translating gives CASSAVRGTYEQYF.

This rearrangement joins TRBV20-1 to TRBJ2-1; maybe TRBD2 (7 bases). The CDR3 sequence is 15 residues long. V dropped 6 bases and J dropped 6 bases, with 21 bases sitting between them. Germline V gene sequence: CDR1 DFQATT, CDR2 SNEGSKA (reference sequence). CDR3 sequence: CSAPWLRGGLNEQFF. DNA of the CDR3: TGCAGTGCCCCCTGGTTGAGGGGGGGCCTCAATGAGCAGTTCTTC.

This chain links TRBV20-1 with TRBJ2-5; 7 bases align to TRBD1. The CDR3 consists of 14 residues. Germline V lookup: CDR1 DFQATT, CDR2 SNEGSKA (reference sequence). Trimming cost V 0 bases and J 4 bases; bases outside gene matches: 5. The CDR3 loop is CSARDYDRVETQYF. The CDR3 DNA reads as TGCAGTGCTAGAGATTATGACAGGGTAGAGACCCAGTACTTC.

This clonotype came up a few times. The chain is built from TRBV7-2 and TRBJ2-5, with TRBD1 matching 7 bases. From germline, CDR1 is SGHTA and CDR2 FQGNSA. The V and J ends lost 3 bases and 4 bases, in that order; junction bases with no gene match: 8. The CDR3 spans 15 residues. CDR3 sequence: CASSLEGGRRETQYF. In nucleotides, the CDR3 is TGTGCCAGCAGCTTGGAAGGGGGCCGGAGAGAGACCCAGTACTTC.

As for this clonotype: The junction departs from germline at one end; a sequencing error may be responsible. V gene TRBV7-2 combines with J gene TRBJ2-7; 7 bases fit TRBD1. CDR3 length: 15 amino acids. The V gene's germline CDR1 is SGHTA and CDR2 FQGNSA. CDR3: CASSLTGLISYEQNF. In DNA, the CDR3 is TGTGCCAGCAGCTTGACAGGGCTCATCTCCTACGAGCAGAACTTC.

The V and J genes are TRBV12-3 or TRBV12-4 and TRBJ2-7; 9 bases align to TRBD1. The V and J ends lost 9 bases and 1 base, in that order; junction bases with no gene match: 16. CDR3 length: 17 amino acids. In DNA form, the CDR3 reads TGTGCCAGTAAGTTTGGAGGTCGGGACAGGGAGTCCTACGAGCAGTACTTC. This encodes CASKFGGRDRESYEQYF.

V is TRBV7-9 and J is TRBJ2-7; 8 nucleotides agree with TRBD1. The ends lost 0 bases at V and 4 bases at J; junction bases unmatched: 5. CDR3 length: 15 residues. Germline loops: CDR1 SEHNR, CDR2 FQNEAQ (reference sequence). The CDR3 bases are TGTGCCAGCAGCTTAGCGCAGGGGGCGAATTACGAGCAGTACTTC. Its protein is CASSLAQGANYEQYF. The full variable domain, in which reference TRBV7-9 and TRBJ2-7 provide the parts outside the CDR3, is DTGVSQNPRHKITKRGQNVTFRCDPISEHNRLYWYRQTLGQGPEFLTYFQNEAQLEKSRLLSDRFSAERPKGSFSTLEIQRTEQGDSAMYLCASSLAQGANYEQYFGPGTRLTVT.

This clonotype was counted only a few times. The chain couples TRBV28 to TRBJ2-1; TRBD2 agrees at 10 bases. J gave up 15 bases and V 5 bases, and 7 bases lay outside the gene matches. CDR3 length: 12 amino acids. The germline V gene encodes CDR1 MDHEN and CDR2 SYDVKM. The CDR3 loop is CASSLLAGFSFF. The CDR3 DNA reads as TGTGCCAGCAGTCTACTAGCGGGGTTCTCGTTCTTC.

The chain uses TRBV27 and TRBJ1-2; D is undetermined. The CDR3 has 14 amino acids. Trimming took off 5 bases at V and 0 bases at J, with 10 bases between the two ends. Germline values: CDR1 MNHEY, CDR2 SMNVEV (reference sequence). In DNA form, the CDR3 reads TGTGCCAGCAGTGGGGAGGGATCTAACTATGGCTACACCTTC. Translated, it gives CASSGEGSNYGYTF.

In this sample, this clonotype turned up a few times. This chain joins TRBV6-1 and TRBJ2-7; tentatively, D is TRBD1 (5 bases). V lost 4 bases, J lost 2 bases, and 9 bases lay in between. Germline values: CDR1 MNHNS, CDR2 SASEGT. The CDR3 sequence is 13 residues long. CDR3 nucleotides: TGTGCCAGCAGTGTAGGGGCAACCTACGAGCAGTACTTC. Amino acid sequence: CASSVGATYEQYF.

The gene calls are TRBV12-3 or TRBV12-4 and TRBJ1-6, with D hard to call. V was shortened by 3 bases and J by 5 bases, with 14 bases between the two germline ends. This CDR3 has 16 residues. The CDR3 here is CASSFEGAVNNSPLHF. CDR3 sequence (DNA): TGTGCCAGCAGTTTTGAGGGAGCAGTCAATAATTCACCCCTCCACTTT.

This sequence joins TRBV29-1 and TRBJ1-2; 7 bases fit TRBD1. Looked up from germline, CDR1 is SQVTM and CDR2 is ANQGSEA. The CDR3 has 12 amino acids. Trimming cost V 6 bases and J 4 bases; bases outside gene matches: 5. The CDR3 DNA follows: TGCAGCGTCGGACAGGAGGTCTATGGCTACACCTTC. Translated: CSVGQEVYGYTF.

The CDR3 sequence is CASSRRGLPYGYTF. The CDR3 DNA follows: TGTGCCAGCAGCAGAAGGGGTCTACCCTATGGCTACACCTTC. The chain is built from TRBV6-2 or TRBV6-3 and TRBJ1-2; tentatively, D is TRBD1 (5 bases). V was shortened by 6 bases and J by 4 bases, with 15 bases between the two germline ends. CDR3 length: 14 amino acids. From germline, CDR1 is MNHEY and CDR2 SVGEGT.

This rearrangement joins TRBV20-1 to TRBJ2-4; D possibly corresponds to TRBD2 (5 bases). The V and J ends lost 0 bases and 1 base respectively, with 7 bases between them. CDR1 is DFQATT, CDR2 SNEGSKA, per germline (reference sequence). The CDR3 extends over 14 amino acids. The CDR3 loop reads CSAREREAKNIQYF. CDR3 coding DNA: TGCAGTGCTAGAGAGAGGGAGGCCAAAAACATTCAGTACTTC.

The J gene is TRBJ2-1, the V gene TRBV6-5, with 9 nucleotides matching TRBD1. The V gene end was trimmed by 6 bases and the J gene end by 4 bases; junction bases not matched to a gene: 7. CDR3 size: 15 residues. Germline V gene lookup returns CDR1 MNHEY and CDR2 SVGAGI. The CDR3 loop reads CASRHTGTGYNEQFF. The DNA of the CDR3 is TGTGCCAGCAGACACACCGGGACAGGGTACAATGAGCAGTTCTTC.

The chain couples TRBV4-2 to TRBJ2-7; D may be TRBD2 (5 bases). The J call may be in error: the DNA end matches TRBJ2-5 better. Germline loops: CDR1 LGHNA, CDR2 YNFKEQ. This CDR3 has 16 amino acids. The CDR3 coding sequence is TGTGCCAGCAGCCAAGTAGGGCTCCGAGGAGGAGAGACCCAGTACTTC. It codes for CASSQVGLRGGETQYF.

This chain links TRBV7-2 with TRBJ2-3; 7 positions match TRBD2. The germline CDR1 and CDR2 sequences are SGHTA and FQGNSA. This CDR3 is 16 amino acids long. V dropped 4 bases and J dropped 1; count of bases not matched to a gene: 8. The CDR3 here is CASSSDLAVGTDTQYF. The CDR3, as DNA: TGTGCCAGCAGCTCCGATCTAGCGGTAGGCACAGATACGCAGTATTTT.

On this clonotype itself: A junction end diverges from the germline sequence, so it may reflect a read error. DNA for the CDR3: TGTGCCTGCAGCTTAGCACAGGACAGCTTCTACGAGCAGTACTTC. Amino acids: CACSLAQDSFYEQYF. The chain uses TRBV11-1 and TRBJ2-5, with D maybe TRBD1 (6 bases). The DNA end favors TRBJ2-7, so the J call may be wrong. The CDR3 is 15 residues long. Germline V gene sequence: CDR1 SGHAT, CDR2 FQDESV (reference sequence).

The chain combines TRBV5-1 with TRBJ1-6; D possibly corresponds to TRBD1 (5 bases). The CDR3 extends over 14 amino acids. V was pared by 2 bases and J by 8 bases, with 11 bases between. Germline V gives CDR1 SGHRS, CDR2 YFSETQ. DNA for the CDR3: TGCGCCAGCAGCTTCGCAGGGCGCCATTCACCCCTCCACTTT. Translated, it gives CASSFAGRHSPLHF.

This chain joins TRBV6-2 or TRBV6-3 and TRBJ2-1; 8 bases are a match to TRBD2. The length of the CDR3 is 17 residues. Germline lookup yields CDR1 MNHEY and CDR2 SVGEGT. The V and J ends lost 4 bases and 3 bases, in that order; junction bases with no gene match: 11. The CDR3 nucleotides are TGTGCCAGCAGTTCTGCCCGGGGGGGCGTAGGCTACAATGAGCAGTTCTTC. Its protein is CASSSARGGVGYNEQFF.

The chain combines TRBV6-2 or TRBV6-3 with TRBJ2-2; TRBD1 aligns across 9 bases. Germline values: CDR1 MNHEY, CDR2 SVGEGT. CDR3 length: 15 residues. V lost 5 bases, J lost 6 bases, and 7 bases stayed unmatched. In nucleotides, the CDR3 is TGTGCCAGCAGTCCCTCCCGACAGGGGGCCGGGGAGCTGTTTTTT. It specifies CASSPSRQGAGELFF.